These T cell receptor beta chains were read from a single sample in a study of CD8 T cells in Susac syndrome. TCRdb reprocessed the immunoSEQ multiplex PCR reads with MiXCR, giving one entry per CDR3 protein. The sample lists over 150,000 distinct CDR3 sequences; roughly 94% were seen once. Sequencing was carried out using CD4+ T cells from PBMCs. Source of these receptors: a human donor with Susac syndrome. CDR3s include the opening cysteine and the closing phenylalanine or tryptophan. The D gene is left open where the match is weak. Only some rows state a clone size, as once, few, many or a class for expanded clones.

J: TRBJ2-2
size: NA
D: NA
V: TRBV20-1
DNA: TGCAGTGCTAGAGATTTCGGGGACACCGGGGAGCTGTTTTTT
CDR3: CSARDFGDTGELFF

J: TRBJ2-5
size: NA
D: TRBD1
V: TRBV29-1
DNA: TGCAGCGTTGAGCCGACAGGGTTGGGGACCCAGTACTTC
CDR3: CSVEPTGLGTQYF

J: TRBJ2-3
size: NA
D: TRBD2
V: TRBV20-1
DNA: TGCAGTGCTGGGACTAGCGGAGTTAGCACAGATACGCAGTATTTT
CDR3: CSAGTSGVSTDTQYF

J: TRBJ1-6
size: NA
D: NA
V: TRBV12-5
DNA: TGTGCTAGTGGTTTGGACCGCCGACGAAATTCACCCCTCCACTTT
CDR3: CASGLDRRRNSPLHF

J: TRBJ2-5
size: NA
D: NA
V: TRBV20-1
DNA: TGCAGTGCTAGCACCCCCGGTGGTGGAGAGACCCAGTACTTC
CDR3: CSASTPGGGETQYF

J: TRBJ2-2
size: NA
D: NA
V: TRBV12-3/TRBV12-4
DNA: TGTGCCAGCAGTTATATGATAACCGGGGAGCTGTTTTTT
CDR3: CASSYMITGELFF

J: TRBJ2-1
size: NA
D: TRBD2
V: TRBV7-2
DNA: TGTGCCAGCAGCTCGTACTTATCGGGAGGGTTCGATGAGCAGTTCTTC
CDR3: CASSSYLSGGFDEQFF

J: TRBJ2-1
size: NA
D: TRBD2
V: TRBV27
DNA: TGTGCCAGCAAATGGACTAGCGGGAGAGACAAGGAGCAGTTCTTC
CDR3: CASKWTSGRDKEQFF

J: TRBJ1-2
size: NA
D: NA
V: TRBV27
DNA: TGTGCCAGCAGGGTTGGACCTGGGGCCTTCTATGGCTACACCTTC
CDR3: CASRVGPGAFYGYTF

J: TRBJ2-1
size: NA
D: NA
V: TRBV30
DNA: TGTGCCTGGAGTCTAAGAGGACTGTCTTACAATGAGCAGTTCTTC
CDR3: CAWSLRGLSYNEQFF

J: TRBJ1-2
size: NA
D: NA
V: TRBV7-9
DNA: TGTGCCAGCAGCCCAGGACACGGAAACCCTAATAACTATGGCTACACCTTC
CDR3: CASSPGHGNPNNYGYTF

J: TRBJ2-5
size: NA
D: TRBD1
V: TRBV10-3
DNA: TGTGCCATCAGTGCTGGACAGGAAGGAGAGACCCAGTACTTC
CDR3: CAISAGQEGETQYF

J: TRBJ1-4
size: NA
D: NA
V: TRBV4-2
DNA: TGTGCCAGCAGCCAAGAGAGAGAAAAACTGTTTTTT
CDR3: CASSQEREKLFF

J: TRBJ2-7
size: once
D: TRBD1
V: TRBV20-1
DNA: TGCAGTGCTAGAGATTGGGCAGGGGGCGACGAGCAGTACTTC
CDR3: CSARDWAGGDEQYF

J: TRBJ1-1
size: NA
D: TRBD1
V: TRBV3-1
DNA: TGTGCCAGCAAATTGACAGGGGTTAACACTGAAGCTTTCTTT
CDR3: CASKLTGVNTEAFF

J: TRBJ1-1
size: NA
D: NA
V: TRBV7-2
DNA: TGTGCCAGCAGCAAAGAGGGACGCCGGAACACTGAAGCTTTCTTT
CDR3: CASSKEGRRNTEAFF

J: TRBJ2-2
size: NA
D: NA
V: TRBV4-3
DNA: TGCGCCAGCAGCACTGCGGCGGCCGGGGAGCTGTTTTTT
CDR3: CASSTAAAGELFF

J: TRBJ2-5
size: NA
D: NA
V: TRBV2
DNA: TGTGCCAGCAGCGGGGACTCTCAAGAGACCCAGTACTTC
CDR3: CASSGDSQETQYF

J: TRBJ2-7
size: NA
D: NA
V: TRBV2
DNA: TGTGCCAGCAGCGAACCGGGTATGTCGGAGCAGTACTTC
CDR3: CASSEPGMSEQYF

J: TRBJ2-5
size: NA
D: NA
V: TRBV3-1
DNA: TGTGCCAGCAGCCACCGGGGGTCGGCCCAGTACTTC
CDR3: CASSHRGSAQYF

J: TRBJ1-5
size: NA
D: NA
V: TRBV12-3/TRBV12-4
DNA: TGTGCCAGCACTTTCAGCGGGGGCAATCAGCCCCAGCATTTT
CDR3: CASTFSGGNQPQHF

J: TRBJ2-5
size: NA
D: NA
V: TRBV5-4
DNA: TGTGCCAGCAGCTTTGCCGGGGATCCAGGGACCCAGTACTTC
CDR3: CASSFAGDPGTQYF

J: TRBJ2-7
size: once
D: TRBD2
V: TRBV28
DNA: TGTGCCAGCAGACCAAGACTAGCGCCCTACGAGCAGTACTTC
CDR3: CASRPRLAPYEQYF

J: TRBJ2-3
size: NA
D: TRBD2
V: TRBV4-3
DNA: TGCGCCAGCAGCCTCCGACCGACTAGCGATACGCAGTATTTT
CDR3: CASSLRPTSDTQYF

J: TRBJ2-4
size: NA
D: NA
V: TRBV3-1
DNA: TGTGCCAGCAGCCAAGGCTGGATAAACATTCAGTACTTC
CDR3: CASSQGWINIQYF

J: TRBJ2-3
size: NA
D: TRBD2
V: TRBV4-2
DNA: TGTGCCAGCAGCCAAGTAGGAGCGGGGAGCACAGATACGCAGTATTTT
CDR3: CASSQVGAGSTDTQYF

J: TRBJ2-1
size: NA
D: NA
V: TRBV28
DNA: TGTGCCAGCAGTCAGCCTAGGTGGTGGAATGAGCAGTTCTTC
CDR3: CASSQPRWWNEQFF

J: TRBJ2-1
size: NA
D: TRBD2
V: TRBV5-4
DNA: TGTGCCAGCAGCTTGAGTACTAGCGGGGCGGGTGAGCAGTTCTTC
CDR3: CASSLSTSGAGEQFF

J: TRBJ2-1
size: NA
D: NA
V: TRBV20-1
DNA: TGCAGTGCCCGATCGACCCGCTCCAATGAGCAGTTCTTC
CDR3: CSARSTRSNEQFF

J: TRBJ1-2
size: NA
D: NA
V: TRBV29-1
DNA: TGCAGCGTTGAAGTCCAGGGGAACTATGGCTACACCTTC
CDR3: CSVEVQGNYGYTF

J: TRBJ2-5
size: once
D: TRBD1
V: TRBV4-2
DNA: TGTGCCAGCAGCCAAACAGGGGGCGCGGGACAAGAGACCCAGTACTTC
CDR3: CASSQTGGAGQETQYF

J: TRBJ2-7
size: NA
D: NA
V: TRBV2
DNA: TGTGCCAGCAGTCTAGGGTACTTAAGAAGTGGGTACTTC
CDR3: CASSLGYLRSGYF

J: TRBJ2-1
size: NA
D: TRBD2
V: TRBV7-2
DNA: TGTGCCAGCAGCTTGGAGGGGAGGGATGAGCAGTTCTTC
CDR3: CASSLEGRDEQFF

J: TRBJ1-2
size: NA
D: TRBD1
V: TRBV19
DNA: TGTGCCAGTAGTATAAATGGACAGGGGGCGTCCTATGGCTACACCTTC
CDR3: CASSINGQGASYGYTF

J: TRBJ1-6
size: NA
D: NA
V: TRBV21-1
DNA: TGTGCCAGCAGCACGGGGGTCGATTCACCCCTCCACTTT
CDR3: CASSTGVDSPLHF

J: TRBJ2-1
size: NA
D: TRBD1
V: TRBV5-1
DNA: TGCGCCAGCAGCTTGGAGGGACAGGCGTACGATGAGCAGTTCTTC
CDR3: CASSLEGQAYDEQFF

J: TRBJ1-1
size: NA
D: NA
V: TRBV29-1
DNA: TGCAGCTCCCTGGCGGGTGGGAACACTGAAGCTTTCTTT
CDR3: CSSLAGGNTEAFF

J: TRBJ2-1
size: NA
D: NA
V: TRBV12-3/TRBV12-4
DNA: TGTGCCAGCAGTTTGGACAGCCTTAGTTTTGACTTTTACAATGAGCAGTTCTTC
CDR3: CASSLDSLSFDFYNEQFF

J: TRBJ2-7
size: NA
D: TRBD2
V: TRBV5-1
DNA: TGCGCCAGCAGCAGGTCCGGGACTAGCGGATACGAGCAGTACTTC
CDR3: CASSRSGTSGYEQYF

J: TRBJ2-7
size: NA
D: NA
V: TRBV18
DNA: TGTGCCAGCTCGGCAGGGTCTTACGAGCAGTACTTC
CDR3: CASSAGSYEQYF

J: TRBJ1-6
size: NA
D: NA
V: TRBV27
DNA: TGTGCCAGCAGTTTATATCACCCGGTTGGGGGGACCCCCTATAATTCACCCCTCCACTTT
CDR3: CASSLYHPVGGTPYNSPLHF

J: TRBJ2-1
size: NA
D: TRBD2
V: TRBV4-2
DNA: TGTGCCAGCAGCCAGCGGGGACTAGCGGGAGAAGGAGACAATGAGCAGTTCTTC
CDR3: CASSQRGLAGEGDNEQFF

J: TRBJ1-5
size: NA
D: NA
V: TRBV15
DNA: TGTGCCACCAGCAGGGGGGACGGACGGGGATGGCCCCAGCATTTT
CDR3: CATSRGDGRGWPQHF

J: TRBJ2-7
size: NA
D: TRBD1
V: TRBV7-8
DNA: TGTGCCAGCAGCTTCCTCACTGCAAGAGGGGGCGCGGGCTACGAGCAGTACTTC
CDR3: CASSFLTARGGAGYEQYF

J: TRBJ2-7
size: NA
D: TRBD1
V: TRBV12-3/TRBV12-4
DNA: TGTGCCAGCAGTGATCCTGACAGGGGGGTACCCTACGAGCAGTACTTC
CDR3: CASSDPDRGVPYEQYF

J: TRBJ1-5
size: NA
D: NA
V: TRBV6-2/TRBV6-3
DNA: TGTGCCAGCGGGGCCGGCCGTCCGGTAGTTGAGGCCCAGCATTTT
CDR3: CASGAGRPVVEAQHF

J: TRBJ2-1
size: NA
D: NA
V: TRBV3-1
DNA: TGTGCCAGCAGCCCCCTAGGGTGGGAGAGTTTCTTC
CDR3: CASSPLGWESFF

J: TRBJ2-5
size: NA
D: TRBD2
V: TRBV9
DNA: TGTGCCAGCAGCGTAGGATTCGGCGGGGGGGCCGGGGAGACCCAGTACTTC
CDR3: CASSVGFGGGAGETQYF

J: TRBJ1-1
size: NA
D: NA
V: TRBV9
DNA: TGTGCCAGCAGCGTAGAAGTCAGGACTGAAGCTTTCTTT
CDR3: CASSVEVRTEAFF